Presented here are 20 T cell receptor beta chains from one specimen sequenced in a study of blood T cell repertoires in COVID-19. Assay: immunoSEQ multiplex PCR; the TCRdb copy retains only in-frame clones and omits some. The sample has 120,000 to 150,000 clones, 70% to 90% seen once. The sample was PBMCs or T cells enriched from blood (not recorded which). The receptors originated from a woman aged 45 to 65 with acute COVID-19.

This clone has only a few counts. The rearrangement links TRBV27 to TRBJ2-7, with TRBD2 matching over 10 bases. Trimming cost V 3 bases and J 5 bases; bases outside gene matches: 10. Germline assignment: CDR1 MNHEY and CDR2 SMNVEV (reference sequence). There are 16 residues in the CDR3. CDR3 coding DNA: TGTGCCAGCAGTTTTAGTTCGGGACTAGCGCGTCACGAGCAGTACTTC. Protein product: CASSFSSGLARHEQYF.

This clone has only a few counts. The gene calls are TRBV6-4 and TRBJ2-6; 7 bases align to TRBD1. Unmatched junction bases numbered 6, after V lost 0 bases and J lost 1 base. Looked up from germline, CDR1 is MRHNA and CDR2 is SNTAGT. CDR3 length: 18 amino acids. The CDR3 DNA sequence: TGTGCCAGCAGTGACTCGAGGGACAGTACTTCTGGGGCCAACGTCCTGACTTTC. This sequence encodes CASSDSRDSTSGANVLTF.

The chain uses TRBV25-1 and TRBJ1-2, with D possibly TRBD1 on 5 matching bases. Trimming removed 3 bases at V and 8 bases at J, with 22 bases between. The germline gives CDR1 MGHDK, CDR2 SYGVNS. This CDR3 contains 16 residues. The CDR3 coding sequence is TGTGCCAGCAGTGAGTCATGGGGCTTGGGAATTGGAGGCTACACCTTC. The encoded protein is CASSESWGLGIGGYTF.

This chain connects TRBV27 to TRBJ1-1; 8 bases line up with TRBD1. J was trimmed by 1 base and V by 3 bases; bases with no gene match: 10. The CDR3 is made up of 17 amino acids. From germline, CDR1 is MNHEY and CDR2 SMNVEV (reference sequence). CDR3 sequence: CASSFGTGQPGNTEAFF. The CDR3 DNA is TGTGCCAGCAGTTTCGGGACAGGCCAGCCAGGGAACACTGAAGCTTTCTTT.

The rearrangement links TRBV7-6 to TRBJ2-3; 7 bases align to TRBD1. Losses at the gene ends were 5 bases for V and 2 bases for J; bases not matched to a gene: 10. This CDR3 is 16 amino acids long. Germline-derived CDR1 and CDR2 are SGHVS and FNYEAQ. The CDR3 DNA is TGTGCCAGCAGCGGGCGGACAGGCCTAATCACAGATACGCAGTATTTT. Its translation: CASSGRTGLITDTQYF.

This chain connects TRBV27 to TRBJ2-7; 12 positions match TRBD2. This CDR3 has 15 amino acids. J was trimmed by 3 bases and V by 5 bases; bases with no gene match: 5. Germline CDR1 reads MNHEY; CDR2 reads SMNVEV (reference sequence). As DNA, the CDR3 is TGTGCCAGCAGTCCGGGGACTAGCGGGTACTACGAGCAGTACTTC. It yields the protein CASSPGTSGYYEQYF.

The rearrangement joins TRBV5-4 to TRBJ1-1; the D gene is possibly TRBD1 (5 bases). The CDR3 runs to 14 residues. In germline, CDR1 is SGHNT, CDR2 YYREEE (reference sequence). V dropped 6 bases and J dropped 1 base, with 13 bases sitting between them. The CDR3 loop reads CASTQDRSNTEAFF. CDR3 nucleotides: TGTGCCAGCACCCAAGACAGATCGAACACTGAAGCTTTCTTT.

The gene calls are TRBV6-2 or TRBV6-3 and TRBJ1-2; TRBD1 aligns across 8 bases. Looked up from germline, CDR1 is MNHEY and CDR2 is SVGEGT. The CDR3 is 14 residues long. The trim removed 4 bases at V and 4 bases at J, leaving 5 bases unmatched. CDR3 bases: TGTGCCAGCAGTTCTGCCGGGACAGGCTATGGCTACACCTTC. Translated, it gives CASSSAGTGYGYTF.

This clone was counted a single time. Here the CDR3 DNA reads TGTGCCAGCAGAACGACTAGCGGGAGTGAGCAGTTCTTC. Its translation is CASRTTSGSEQFF. V gene TRBV7-8 combines with J gene TRBJ2-1; TRBD2 aligns across 12 bases. The CDR3 extends over 13 amino acids. CDR1 and CDR2 from the germline V gene are SGHVS and FQNEAQ. V lost 6 bases and J lost 9; bases outside the gene matches: 3.

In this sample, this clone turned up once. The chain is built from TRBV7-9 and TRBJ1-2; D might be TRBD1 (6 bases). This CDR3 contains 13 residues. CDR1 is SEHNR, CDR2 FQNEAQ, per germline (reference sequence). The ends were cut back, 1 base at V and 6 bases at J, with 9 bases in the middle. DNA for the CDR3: TGTGCCAGCAGCTTAGACAGGGCAAATGGCTACACCTTC. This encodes CASSLDRANGYTF.

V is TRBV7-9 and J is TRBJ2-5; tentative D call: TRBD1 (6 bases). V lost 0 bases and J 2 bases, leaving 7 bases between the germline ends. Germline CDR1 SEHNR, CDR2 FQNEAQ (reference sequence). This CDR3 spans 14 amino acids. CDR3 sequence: CASSLAGGQETQYF. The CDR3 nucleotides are TGTGCCAGCAGCTTAGCAGGGGGTCAAGAGACCCAGTACTTC.

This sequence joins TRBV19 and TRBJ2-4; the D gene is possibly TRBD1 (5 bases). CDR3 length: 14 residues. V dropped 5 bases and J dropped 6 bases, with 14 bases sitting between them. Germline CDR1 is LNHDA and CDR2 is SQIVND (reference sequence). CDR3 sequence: CASSPRNGANIQYF. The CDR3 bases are TGTGCCAGTAGTCCGCGGAATGGGGCAAACATTCAGTACTTC.

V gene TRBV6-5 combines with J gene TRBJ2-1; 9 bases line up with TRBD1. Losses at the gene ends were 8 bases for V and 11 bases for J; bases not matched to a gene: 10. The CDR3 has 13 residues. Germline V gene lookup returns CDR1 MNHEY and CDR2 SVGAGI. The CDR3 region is CASRTTGGLKQFF. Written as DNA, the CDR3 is TGTGCCAGCCGAACGACAGGGGGGTTAAAGCAGTTCTTC.

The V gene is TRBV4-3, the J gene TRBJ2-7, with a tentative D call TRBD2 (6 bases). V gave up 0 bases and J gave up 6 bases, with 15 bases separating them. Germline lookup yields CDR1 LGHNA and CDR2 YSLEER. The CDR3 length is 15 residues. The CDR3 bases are TGCGCCAGCAGCCAAGATTCCGGGAGATCGAGCGAGCAGTACTTC. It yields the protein CASSQDSGRSSEQYF.

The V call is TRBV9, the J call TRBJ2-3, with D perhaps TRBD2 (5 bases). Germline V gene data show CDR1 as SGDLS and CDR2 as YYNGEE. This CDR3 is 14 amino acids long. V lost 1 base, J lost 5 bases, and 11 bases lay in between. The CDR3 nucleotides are TGTGCCAGCAGCGTAAGTGGGAGTATAGATACGCAGTATTTT. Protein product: CASSVSGSIDTQYF.

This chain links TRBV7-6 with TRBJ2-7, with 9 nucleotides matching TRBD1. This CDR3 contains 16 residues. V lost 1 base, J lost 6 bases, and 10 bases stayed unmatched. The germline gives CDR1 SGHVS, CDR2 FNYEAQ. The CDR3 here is CASSLGLGTGRGEQYF. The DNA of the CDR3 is TGTGCCAGCAGCTTAGGTTTGGGGACAGGGAGGGGCGAGCAGTACTTC.

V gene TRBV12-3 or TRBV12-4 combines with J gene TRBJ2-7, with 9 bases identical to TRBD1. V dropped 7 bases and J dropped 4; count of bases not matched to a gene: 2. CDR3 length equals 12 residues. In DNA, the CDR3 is TGTGCCAGCACCGGACAGGGGTACGAGCAGTACTTC. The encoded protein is CASTGQGYEQYF.

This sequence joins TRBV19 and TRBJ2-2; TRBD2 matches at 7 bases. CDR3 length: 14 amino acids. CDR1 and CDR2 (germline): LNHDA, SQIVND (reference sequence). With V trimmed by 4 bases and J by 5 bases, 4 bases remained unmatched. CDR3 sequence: CASSNQGGTGELFF. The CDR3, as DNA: TGTGCCAGTAGTAATCAGGGAGGGACCGGGGAGCTGTTTTTT. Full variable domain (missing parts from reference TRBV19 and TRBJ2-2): DGGITQSPKYLFRKEGQNVTLSCEQNLNHDAMYWYRQDPGQGLRLIYYSQIVNDFQKGDIAEGYSVSREKKESFPLTVTSAQKNPTAFYLCASSNQGGTGELFFGEGSRLTVL.

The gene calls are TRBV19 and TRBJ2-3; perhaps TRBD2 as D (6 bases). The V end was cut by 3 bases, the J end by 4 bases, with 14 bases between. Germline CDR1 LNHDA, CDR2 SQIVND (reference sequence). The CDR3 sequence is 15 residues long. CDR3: CASSIGASAADTQYF. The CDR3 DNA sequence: TGTGCCAGTAGTATTGGGGCTAGCGCGGCAGATACGCAGTATTTT.

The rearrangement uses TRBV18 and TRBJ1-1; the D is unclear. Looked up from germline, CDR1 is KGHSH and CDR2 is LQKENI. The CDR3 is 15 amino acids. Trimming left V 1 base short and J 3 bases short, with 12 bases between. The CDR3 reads CASSPQGGRDTEAFF. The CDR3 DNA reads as TGTGCCAGCTCACCACAGGGAGGGCGGGACACTGAAGCTTTCTTT.